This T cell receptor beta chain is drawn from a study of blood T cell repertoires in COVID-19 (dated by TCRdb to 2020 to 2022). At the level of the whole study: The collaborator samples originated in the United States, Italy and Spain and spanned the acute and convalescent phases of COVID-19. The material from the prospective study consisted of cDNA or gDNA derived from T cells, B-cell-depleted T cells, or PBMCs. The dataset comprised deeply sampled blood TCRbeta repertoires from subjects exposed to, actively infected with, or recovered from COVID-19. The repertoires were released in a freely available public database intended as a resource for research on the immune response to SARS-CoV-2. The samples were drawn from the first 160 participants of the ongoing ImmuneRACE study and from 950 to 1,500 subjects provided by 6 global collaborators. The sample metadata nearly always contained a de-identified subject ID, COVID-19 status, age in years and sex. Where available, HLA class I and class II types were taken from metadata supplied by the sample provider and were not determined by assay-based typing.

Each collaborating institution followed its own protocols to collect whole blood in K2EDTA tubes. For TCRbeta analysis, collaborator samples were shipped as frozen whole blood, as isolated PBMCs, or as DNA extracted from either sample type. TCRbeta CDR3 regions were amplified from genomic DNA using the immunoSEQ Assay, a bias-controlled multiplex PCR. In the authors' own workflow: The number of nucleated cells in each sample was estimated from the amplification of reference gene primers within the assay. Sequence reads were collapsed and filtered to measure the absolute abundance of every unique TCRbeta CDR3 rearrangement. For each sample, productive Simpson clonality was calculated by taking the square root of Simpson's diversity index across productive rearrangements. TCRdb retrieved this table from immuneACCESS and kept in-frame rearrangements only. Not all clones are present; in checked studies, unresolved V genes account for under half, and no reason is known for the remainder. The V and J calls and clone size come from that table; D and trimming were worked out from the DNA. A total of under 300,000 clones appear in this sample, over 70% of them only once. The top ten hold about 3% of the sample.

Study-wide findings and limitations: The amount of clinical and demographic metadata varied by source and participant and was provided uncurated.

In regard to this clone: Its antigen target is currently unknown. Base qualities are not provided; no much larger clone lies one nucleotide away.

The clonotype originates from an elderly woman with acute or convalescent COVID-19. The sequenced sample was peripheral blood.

The CDR3 protein is CASSVRDSNTQYF. At the DNA level, the sequence is TGTGCCAGCAGCGTCCGGGACAGCAATACGCAGTATTTT. The sequence joins TRBV5-4 to TRBJ2-3; the junction holds 7 bases that match TRBD1. V loses 4 bases at its end and J loses 7 bases; junction bases beyond the gene matches: 6. Spanning cysteine to phenylalanine, the CDR3 consists of 13 amino acids. The CDR3 DNA has 39 bases and is translated from base 1. Reading the germline V gene (reference sequence) gives CDR1 SGHNT and CDR2 YYREEE.